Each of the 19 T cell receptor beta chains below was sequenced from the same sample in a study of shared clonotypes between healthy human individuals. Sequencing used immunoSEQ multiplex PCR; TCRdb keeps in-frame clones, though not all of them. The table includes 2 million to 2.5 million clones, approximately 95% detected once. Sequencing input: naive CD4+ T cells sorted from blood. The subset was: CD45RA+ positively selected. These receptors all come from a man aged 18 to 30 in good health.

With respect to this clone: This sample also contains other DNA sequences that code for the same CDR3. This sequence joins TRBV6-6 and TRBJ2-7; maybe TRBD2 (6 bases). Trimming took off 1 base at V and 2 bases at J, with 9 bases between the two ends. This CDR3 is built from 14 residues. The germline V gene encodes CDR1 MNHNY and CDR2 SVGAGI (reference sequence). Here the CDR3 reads CASSYFGGTYEQYF. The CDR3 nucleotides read TGTGCCAGCAGTTACTTTGGCGGGACCTACGAGCAGTACTTC.

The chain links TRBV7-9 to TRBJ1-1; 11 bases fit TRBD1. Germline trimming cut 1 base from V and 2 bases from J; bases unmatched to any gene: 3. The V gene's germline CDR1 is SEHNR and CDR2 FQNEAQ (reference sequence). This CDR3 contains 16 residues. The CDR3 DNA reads TGTGCCAGCAGCTTAGAGGGGACAGGGGGTAACACTGAAGCTTTCTTT. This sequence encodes CASSLEGTGGNTEAFF.

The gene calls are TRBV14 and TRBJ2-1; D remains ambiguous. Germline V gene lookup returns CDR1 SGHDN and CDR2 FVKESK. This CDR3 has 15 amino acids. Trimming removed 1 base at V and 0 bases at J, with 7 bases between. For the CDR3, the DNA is TGTGCCAGCAGCCAAGGTCTAGTCTCCTACAATGAGCAGTTCTTC. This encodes CASSQGLVSYNEQFF.

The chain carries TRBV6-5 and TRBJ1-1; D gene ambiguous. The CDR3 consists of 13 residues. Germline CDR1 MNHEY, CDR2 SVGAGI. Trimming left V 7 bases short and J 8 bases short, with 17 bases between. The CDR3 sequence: CASTRPAMGEAFF. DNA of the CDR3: TGTGCCAGCACCCGACCGGCCATGGGGGAAGCTTTCTTT.

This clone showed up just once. The CDR3 region has the DNA TGTGCCAGCAGTAGTACTAGCGGGGGGGCTTACGAGCAGTACTTC. Translating it yields CASSSTSGGAYEQYF. The chain has TRBV2 and TRBJ2-7, with 13 bases matching TRBD2. V shed 5 bases, J shed 4 bases, and the junction held 5 bases outside the gene matches. CDR1 is SNHLY, CDR2 FYNNEI, per germline. CDR3 length: 15 residues.

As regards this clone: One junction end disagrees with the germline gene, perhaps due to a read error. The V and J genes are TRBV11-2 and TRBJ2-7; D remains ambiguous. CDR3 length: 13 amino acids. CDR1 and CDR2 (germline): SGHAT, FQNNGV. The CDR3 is CASSPPNSNEQYF. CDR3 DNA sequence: TGTGCCAGCAGCCCCCCTAACTCCAACGAGCAGTACTTC. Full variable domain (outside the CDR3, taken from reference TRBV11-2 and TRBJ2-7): EAGVAQSPRYKIIEKRQSVAFWCNPISGHATLYWYQQILGQGPKLLIQFQNNGVVDDSQLPKDRFSAERLKGVDSTLKIQPAKLEDSAVYLCASSPPNSNEQYFGPGTRLTVT.

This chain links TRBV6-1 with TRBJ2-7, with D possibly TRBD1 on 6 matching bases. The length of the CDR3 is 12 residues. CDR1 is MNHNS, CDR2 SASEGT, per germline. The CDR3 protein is CALGAVAREQYF. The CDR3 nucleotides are TGTGCTCTGGGGGCGGTCGCAAGAGAGCAGTACTTC.

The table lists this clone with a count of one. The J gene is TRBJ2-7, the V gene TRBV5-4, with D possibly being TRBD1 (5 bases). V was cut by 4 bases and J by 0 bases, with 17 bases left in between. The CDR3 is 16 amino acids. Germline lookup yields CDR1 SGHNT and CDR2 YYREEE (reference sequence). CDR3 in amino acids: CASSEKAQASSYEQYF. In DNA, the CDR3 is TGTGCCAGCAGCGAAAAGGCACAGGCGAGCTCCTACGAGCAGTACTTC.

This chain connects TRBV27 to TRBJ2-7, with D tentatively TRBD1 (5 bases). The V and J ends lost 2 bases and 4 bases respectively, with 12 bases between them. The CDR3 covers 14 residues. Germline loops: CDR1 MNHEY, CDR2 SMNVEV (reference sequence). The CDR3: CASSLVLGQYEQYF. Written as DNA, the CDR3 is TGTGCCAGCAGTTTAGTCTTGGGGCAGTACGAGCAGTACTTC.

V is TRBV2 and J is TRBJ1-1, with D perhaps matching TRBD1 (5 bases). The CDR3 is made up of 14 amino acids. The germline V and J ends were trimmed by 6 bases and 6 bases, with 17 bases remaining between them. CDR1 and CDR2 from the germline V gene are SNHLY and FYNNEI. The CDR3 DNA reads TGTGCCAGCAGGGGGGAGGTGGGTAGAGCTGAAGCTTTCTTT. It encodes CASRGEVGRAEAFF.

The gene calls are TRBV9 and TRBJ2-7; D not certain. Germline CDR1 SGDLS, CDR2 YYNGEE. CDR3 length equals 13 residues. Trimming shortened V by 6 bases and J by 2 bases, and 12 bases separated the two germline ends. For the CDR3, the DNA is TGTGCCAGCATCACAGTGGCCCCCTACGAGCAGTACTTC. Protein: CASITVAPYEQYF.

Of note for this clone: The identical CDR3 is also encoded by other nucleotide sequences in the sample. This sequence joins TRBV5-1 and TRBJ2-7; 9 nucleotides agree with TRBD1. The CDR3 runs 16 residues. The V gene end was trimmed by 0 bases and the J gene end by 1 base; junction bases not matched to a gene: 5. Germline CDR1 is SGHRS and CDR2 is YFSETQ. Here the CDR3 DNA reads TGCGCCAGCAGCTTGGGCACCGGGACAGGGTCCTACGAGCAGTACTTC. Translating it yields CASSLGTGTGSYEQYF.

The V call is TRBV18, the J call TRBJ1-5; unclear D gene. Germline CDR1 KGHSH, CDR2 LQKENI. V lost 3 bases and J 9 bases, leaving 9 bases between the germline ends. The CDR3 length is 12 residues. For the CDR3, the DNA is TGTGCCAGCTCACCTCAGAACGGGCCCCAGCATTTT. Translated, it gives CASSPQNGPQHF.

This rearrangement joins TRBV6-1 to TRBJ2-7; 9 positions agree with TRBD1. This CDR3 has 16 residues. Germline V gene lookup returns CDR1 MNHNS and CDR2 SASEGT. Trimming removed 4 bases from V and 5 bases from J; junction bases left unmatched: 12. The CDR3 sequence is CASSGTPGTGIHEQYF. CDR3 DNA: TGTGCCAGCAGTGGAACCCCCGGGACAGGGATCCACGAGCAGTACTTC.

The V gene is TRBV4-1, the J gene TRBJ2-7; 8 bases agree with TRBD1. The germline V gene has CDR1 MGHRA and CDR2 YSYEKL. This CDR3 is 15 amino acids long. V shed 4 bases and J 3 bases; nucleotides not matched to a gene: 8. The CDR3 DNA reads TGCGCCAGCAGCCTCGGACAGGGCGGCGTCTACGAGCAGTACTTC. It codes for CASSLGQGGVYEQYF.

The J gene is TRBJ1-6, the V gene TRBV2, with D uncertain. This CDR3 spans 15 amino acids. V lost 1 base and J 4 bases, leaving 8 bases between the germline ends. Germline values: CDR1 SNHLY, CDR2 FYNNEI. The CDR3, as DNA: TGTGCCAGCAGTGAAGATAACCAGTATAATTCACCCCTCCACTTT. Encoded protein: CASSEDNQYNSPLHF. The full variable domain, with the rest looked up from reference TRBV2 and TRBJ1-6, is EPEVTQTPSHQVTQMGQEVILRCVPISNHLYFYWYRQILGQKVEFLVSFYNNEISEKSEIFDDQFSVERPDGSNFTLKIRSTKLEDSAMYFCASSEDNQYNSPLHFGNGTRLTVT.

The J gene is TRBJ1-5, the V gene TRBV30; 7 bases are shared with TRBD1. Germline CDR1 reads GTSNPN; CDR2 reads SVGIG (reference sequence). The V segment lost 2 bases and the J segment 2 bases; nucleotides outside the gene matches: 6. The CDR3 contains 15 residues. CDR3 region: CAWSYRGGGNQPQHF. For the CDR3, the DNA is TGTGCCTGGAGTTACAGGGGTGGGGGCAATCAGCCCCAGCATTTT.

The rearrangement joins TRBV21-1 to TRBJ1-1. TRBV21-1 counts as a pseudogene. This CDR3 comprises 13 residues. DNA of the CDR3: TGTGCCAGCAGCAAAGTCCCGAGCCCTGAGGCTTTCTTT. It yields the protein CASSKVPSPEAFF.

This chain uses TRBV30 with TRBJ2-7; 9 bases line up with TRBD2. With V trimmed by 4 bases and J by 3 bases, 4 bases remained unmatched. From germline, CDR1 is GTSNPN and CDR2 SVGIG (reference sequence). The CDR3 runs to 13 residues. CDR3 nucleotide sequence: TGTGCCTGGAACTTGCGGGGGGGCTACGAGCAGTACTTC. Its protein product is CAWNLRGGYEQYF.